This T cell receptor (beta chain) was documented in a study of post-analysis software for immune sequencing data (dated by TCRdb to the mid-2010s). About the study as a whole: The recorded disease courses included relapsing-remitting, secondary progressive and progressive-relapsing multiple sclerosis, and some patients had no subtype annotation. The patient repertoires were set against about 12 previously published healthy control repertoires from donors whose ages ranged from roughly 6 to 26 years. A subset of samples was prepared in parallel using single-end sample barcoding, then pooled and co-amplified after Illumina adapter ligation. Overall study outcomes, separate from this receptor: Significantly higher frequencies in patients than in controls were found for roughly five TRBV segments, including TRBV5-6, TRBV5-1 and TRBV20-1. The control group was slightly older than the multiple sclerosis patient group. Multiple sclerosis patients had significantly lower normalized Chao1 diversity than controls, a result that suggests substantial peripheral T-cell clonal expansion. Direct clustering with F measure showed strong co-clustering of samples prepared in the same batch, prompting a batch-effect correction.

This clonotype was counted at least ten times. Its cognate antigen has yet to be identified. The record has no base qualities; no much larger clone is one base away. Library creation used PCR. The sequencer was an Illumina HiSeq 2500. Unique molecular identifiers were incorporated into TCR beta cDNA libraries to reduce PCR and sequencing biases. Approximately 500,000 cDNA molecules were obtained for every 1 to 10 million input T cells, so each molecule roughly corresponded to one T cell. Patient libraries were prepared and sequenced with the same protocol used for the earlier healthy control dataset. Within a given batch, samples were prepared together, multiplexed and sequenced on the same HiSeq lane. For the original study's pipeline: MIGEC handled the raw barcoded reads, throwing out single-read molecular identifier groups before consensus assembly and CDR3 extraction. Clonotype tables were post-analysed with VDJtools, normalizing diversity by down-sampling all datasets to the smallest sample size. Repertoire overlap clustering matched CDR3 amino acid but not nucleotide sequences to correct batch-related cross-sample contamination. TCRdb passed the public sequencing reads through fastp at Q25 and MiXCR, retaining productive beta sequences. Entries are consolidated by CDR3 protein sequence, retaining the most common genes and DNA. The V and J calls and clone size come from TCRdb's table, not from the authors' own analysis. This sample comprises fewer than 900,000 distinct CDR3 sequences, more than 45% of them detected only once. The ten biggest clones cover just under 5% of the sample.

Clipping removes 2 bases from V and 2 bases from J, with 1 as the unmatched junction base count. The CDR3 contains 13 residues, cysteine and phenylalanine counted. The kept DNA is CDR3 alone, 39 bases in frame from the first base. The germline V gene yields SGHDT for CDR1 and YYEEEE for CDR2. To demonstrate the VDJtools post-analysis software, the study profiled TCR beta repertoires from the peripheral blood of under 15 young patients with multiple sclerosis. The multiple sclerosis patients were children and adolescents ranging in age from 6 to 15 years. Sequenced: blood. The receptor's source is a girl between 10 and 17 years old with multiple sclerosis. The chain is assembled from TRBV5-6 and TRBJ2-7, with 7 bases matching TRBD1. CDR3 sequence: CASSFGTAYEQYF. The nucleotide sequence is TGTGCCAGCAGCTTCGGGACAGCCTACGAGCAGTACTTC.